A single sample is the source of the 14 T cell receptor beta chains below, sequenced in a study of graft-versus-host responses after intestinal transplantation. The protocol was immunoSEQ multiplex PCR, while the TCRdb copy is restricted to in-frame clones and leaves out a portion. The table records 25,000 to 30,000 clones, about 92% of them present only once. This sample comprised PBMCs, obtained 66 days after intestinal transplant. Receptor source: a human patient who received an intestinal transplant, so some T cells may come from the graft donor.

DNA of the CDR3: TGTGCCAGCAGCCTTCGCCAGGGATTAAACTATGGCTACACCTTC. It translates to CASSLRQGLNYGYTF. The chain is built from TRBV9 and TRBJ1-2, with D possibly matching TRBD1 (5 bases). This CDR3 contains 15 residues. The germline V and J ends were trimmed by 4 bases and 2 bases, with 15 bases remaining between them. Germline CDR1 is SGDLS and CDR2 is YYNGEE.

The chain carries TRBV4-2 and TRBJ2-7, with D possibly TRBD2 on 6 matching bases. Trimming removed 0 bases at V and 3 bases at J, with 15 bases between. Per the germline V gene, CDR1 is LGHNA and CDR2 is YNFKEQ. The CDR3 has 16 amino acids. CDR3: CASSQDLGLAVYEQYF. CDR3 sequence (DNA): TGTGCCAGCAGCCAAGACTTGGGACTGGCGGTCTACGAGCAGTACTTC.

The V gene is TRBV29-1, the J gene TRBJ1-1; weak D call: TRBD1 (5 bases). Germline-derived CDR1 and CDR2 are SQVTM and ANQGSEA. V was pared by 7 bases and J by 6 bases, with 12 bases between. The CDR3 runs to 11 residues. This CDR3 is CSGGGFSEAFF. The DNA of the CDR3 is TGCAGCGGCGGGGGGTTCTCTGAAGCTTTCTTT.

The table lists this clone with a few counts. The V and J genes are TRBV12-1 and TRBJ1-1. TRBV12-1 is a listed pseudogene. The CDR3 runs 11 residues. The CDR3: CASSCGARAFF. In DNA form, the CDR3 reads TGTGCCAGCAGCTGCGGCGCGAGAGCTTTCTTT.

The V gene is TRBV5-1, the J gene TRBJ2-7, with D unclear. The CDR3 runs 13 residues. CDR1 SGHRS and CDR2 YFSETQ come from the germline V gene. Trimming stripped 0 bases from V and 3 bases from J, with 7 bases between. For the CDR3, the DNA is TGCGCCAGCAGCTTGGCCTGGGACTACGAGCAGTACTTC. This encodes CASSLAWDYEQYF.

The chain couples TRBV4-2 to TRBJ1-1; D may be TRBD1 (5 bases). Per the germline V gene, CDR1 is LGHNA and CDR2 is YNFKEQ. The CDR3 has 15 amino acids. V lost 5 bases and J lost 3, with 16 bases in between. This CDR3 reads CASSLEGRADTEAFF. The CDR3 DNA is TGTGCCAGCAGCTTGGAGGGCAGGGCGGACACTGAAGCTTTCTTT.

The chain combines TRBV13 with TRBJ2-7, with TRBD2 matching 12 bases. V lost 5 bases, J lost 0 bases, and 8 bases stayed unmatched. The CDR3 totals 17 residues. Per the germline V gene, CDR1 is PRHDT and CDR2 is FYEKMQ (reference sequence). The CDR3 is CASSPSWTSGASYEQYF. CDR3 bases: TGTGCCAGCAGCCCGAGTTGGACTAGCGGGGCCTCCTACGAGCAGTACTTC.

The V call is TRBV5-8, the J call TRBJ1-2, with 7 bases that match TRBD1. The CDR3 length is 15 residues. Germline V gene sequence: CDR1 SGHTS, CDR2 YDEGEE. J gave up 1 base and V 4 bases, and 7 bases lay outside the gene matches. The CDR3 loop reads CASSPRQGRNYGYTF. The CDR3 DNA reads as TGTGCCAGCAGCCCTAGACAGGGACGTAACTATGGCTACACCTTC.

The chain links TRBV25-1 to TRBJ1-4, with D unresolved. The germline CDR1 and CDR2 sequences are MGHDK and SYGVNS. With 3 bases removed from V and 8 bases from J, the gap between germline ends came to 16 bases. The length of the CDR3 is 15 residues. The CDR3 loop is CASSDDNRRGEKLFF. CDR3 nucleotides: TGTGCCAGCAGTGATGACAACCGGAGAGGGGAAAAACTGTTTTTT.

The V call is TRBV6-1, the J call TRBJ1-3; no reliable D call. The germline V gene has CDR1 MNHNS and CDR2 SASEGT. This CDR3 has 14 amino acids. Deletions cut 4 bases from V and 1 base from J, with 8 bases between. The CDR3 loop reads CASSGYQSGNTIYF. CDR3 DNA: TGTGCCAGCAGTGGGTACCAGTCTGGAAACACCATATATTTT.

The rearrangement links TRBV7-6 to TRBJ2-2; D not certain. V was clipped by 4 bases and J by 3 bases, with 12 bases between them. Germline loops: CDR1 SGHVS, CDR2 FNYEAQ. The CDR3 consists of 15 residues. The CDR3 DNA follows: TGTGCCAGCAGCTCATTGGAGTGGGACACCGGGGAGCTGTTTTTT. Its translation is CASSSLEWDTGELFF. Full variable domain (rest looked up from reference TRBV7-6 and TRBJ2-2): GAGVSQSPRYKVTKRGQDVALRCDPISGHVSLYWYRQALGQGPEFLTYFNYEAQQDKSGLPNDRFSAERPEGSISTLTIQRTEQRDSAMYRCASSSLEWDTGELFFGEGSRLTVL.

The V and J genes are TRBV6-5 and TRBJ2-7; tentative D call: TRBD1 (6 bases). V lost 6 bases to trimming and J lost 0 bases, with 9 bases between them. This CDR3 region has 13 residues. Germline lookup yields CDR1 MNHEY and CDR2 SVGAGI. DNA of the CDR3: TGTGCCAGCAGGCAGGGGCCCTCCTACGAGCAGTACTTC. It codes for CASRQGPSYEQYF.

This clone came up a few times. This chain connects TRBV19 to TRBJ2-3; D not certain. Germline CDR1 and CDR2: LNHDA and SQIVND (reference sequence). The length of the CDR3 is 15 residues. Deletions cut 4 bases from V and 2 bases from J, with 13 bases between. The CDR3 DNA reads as TGTGCCAGTAGTACCGCTGTGTCTGTCACAGATACGCAGTATTTT. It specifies CASSTAVSVTDTQYF.

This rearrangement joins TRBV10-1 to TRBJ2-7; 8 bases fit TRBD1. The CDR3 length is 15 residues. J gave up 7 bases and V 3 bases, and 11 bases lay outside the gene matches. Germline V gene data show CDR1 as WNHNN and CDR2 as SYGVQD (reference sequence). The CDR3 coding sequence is TGCGCCAGCAGTGATAACCGGGACAGGCCCCCTGAGCAGTACTTC. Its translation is CASSDNRDRPPEQYF.